The rows below give T cell receptor beta chains drawn from one sample of a study of CD8+ T cells in alopecia areata. TCRdb's copy holds only in-frame clones and misses some; the assay was immunoSEQ multiplex PCR. The table records roughly 200,000 clones, roughly 50% of them present only once. Sequenced material: CD8+ T cells sorted from blood, taken at week 24, from a patient treated with tofacitinib. Receptors were obtained from a human donor with alopecia areata. CDR3s include the opening cysteine and the closing phenylalanine or tryptophan. The order of the fields is clone size, J gene, V gene, D gene, CDR3 DNA, CDR3 protein. D genes are given only for firm matches. Only part of the rows carry a size: once, few, many, or a class if the clone is expanded.

once TRBJ2-7 TRBV13 . TGTGCCAGCAGCTCCAACAGAGACGAGCAGTACTTC CASSSNRDEQYF
. TRBJ1-1 TRBV4-3 . TGCGCCAGCAGCCAAGATGGGTACCTGAACACTGAAGCTTTCTTT CASSQDGYLNTEAFF
. TRBJ1-2 TRBV6-1 . TGTGCCGTCCTACCTGGTGACCTCTATGGCTACACCTTC CAVLPGDLYGYTF
. TRBJ1-1 TRBV5-1 TRBD1 TGCGCCAGCAGCTTTAGTTCGGGACAGGGAACTGAAGCTTTCTTT CASSFSSGQGTEAFF
. TRBJ1-1 TRBV27 TRBD1 TGTGCCAGCAGTTTAGCAGGGGGTTGGACTGAAGCTTTCTTT CASSLAGGWTEAFF
few TRBJ2-1 TRBV7-9 TRBD2 TGTGCCAGCAGCTCACTACTAGCGGGGGTCGGCAATGAGCAGTTCTTC CASSSLLAGVGNEQFF
. TRBJ2-1 TRBV7-9 . TGTGCCAGCAGCTTAGCGGGGCCCTACAATGAGCAGTTCTTC CASSLAGPYNEQFF
. TRBJ1-2 TRBV19 TRBD1 TGTGCCAGTAGCCATAAGGGGGCGGAAAGCTATGGCTACACCTTC CASSHKGAESYGYTF
. TRBJ1-5 TRBV29-1 TRBD1 TGCAGCGCAAGCTCCGGGACAGAACCCGGTCAGCCCCAGCATTTT CSASSGTEPGQPQHF
once TRBJ1-5 TRBV7-8 . TGTGCCAGCAGCTTAGGGGCGGGAGGGGGTAATCAGCCCCAGCATTTT CASSLGAGGGNQPQHF
. TRBJ1-1 TRBV30 . TGTGCCTGGACCCCTGGGGTGAACACTGAAGCTTTCTTT CAWTPGVNTEAFF
. TRBJ2-3 TRBV5-6 . TGTGCCAGCAGCTTCCAGGAGGGGCCCGATACGCAGTATTTT CASSFQEGPDTQYF
. TRBJ2-4 TRBV29-1 TRBD2 TGCAGCGTTGGAGGCGGGGGTGACAAAAACATTCAGTACTTC CSVGGGGDKNIQYF
. TRBJ1-6 TRBV4-1 . TGCGCCAGCAGCCACCCGGGGGAGGGGTATTCACCCCTCCACTTT CASSHPGEGYSPLHF
few TRBJ1-2 TRBV2 . TGTGCCAGCAGTGAAGCGCTTCTGGGGCTCGACTATGGCTACACCTTC CASSEALLGLDYGYTF
. TRBJ2-7 TRBV27 TRBD2 TGTGCCACCGCGGGGGGGCCGCGCGAGCAGTACTTC CATAGGPREQYF
. TRBJ2-3 TRBV30 TRBD2 TGTGCCTGGAGTGCGTCTTTAGGCGGGGGATCGGTGACAGATACGCAGTATTTT CAWSASLGGGSVTDTQYF
. TRBJ2-1 TRBV13 TRBD2 TGTGCCAGCAGCTTTCAGGGACTAGCGGAGGGTTACAATGAGCAGTTCTTC CASSFQGLAEGYNEQFF
many TRBJ2-2 TRBV5-1 . TGCGCCAGCAGACGCGGGGAGTCCACGGCCGGGGAGCTGTTTTTT CASRRGESTAGELFF
. TRBJ2-2 TRBV19 . TGTGCCAGTAGTAACGGAGGGGTCACCGGGGAGCTGTTTTTT CASSNGGVTGELFF
. TRBJ1-2 TRBV4-1 TRBD1 TGCGCCAGCAGCCAAGATCGGGACAGGGAGGTCTATGGCTACACCTTC CASSQDRDREVYGYTF
. TRBJ2-1 TRBV2 TRBD2 TGTGCCAGCAGTACCCGCAGCACTAGCGGGGTAAACAATGAGCAGTTCTTC CASSTRSTSGVNNEQFF
. TRBJ2-7 TRBV7-7 . TGTGCCAGCGTACGATTTGAGGGGTCCCACGAGCAGTACTTC CASVRFEGSHEQYF
few TRBJ2-1 TRBV7-9 TRBD2 TGTGCCAGCACCCCATTTAGCAGCGGGGGAGAGCAGTTCTTC CASTPFSSGGEQFF
. TRBJ2-2 TRBV11-2 . TGTGCCAGCAGCTTAGCATGGGGCCGGGAGCTGTTTTTT CASSLAWGRELFF
. TRBJ2-1 TRBV29-1 TRBD2 TGCAGCGTTGTAAGGACTAGCGGGAGCTCCTACAATGAGCAGTTCTTC CSVVRTSGSSYNEQFF
few TRBJ1-5 TRBV2 TRBD1 TGTGCCAGCAGTCTCGTCCCGGGACAGGGATCGGTTAATCAGCCCCAGCATTTT CASSLVPGQGSVNQPQHF
. TRBJ2-7 TRBV4-3 . TGCGCCAGCAGCCAAGCGGTAACTACCTACGAGCAGTACTTC CASSQAVTTYEQYF
. TRBJ1-2 TRBV7-9 . TGTGCCAGCAGCCCCCCCGGGACGAGCGCGCCCTATGGCTACACCTTC CASSPPGTSAPYGYTF
. TRBJ2-5 TRBV5-6 TRBD1 TGTGCCAGCAGCTACTACAGGGGCCAAGAGACCCAGTACTTC CASSYYRGQETQYF
. TRBJ1-1 TRBV6-6 . TGTGCCAGCAGCGGCTCCGGGGAAGCTTTCTTT CASSGSGEAFF
. TRBJ1-1 TRBV15 . TGTGCCACCAGCCCCCATCCGGGGTCTGAAGCTTTCTTT CATSPHPGSEAFF
. TRBJ2-1 TRBV27 TRBD1 TGTGCCAGCACGGGGACAGGACGAGAGCAGTTCTTC CASTGTGREQFF
. TRBJ2-7 TRBV4-1 . TGCGCCAGCAGCCAAGTCTTTCCCATAGGCGACGAGCAGTACTTC CASSQVFPIGDEQYF
. TRBJ1-2 TRBV4-3 . TGCGCCAGCAGCCAAGATTTGGGGGGCGCCCACTATGGCTACACCTTC CASSQDLGGAHYGYTF
. TRBJ1-2 TRBV9 . TGTGCCAGCAGCGTAGGGACAGACTATGGCTACACCTTC CASSVGTDYGYTF
. TRBJ1-2 TRBV19 . TGTGCCAGTAGTATCGGGGGCGACTACTTTGCTGGCTACACCTTC CASSIGGDYFAGYTF
. TRBJ1-1 TRBV7-9 . TGTGCCAGCAGCTTAGGAGGGGCCGTCACTGAAGCTTTCTTT CASSLGGAVTEAFF
few TRBJ1-1 TRBV29-1 . TGCAGCGTTGAAAAAATTGGTGAAGCTTTCTTT CSVEKIGEAFF
once TRBJ1-2 TRBV11-2 . TGTGCCAGCAGCTTAGACCCCTATTATGGCTACACCTTC CASSLDPYYGYTF
. TRBJ2-3 TRBV6-6 . TGTGCCAGCAGTCTCGCTAGCCAACCAAGCACAGATACGCAGTATTTT CASSLASQPSTDTQYF
. TRBJ1-2 TRBV30 . TGTGCCTGGAGTGTAGGTGTTGTGGATGGCTACACCTTC CAWSVGVVDGYTF
. TRBJ2-5 TRBV4-3 TRBD1 TGCGCCAGCAGCCTGGACAGGGTGGGGGAGACCCAGTACTTC CASSLDRVGETQYF
. TRBJ1-1 TRBV9 . TGTGCCAGCAGCGTAGCTACCTACACTGAAGCTTTCTTT CASSVATYTEAFF
. TRBJ1-5 TRBV11-2 . TGTGCCAGCAGCTTAGGGATAGGGATTCAGCCCCAGCATTTT CASSLGIGIQPQHF
. TRBJ2-7 TRBV27 . TGTGCCAGCAGTTTAACAGCAGCCTACGAGCAGTACTTC CASSLTAAYEQYF
few TRBJ2-3 TRBV25-1 TRBD1 TGTGCCAGCAGTGAATCCTCACCAGTACAGGGGACAGATACGCAGTATTTT CASSESSPVQGTDTQYF
. TRBJ1-2 TRBV7-9 . TGTGCCAGCAGCTTCCGGGGCGATGGCTACACCTTC CASSFRGDGYTF
. TRBJ1-2 TRBV15 . TGTGCCACCAGCATTACGAGAGGCGATGGCTACACCTTC CATSITRGDGYTF
. TRBJ2-7 TRBV6-1 . TGTGCCAGCAGTGAAGGGTCAAGCCGTCTTTACGAGCAGTACTTC CASSEGSSRLYEQYF
once TRBJ1-5 TRBV2 . TGTGCCAGCGCGGGACATGTCGATCAGCCCCAGCATTTT CASAGHVDQPQHF
. TRBJ1-1 TRBV5-4 . TGTGCCAGCACCTCCATAGGTGGAGGGGACCAGAACACTGAAGCTTTCTTT CASTSIGGGDQNTEAFF
. TRBJ1-6 TRBV30 TRBD1 TGTGCTTCCGACATAGCGGGGACAGCTTTCCGGAGGAACTCCTATAATTCACCCCTCCACTTT CASDIAGTAFRRNSYNSPLHF
. TRBJ2-7 TRBV29-1 TRBD2 TGCAGCGTTAACGGTTTCGGGGGGGAAAAGAGCTCCTACGAGCAGTACTTC CSVNGFGGEKSSYEQYF
few TRBJ2-7 TRBV7-2 . TGTGCCAGCAGTTCGGGACCGGGACGCGAGCAGTACTTC CASSSGPGREQYF
. TRBJ1-3 TRBV9 . TGTGCCAGCAGCGCAGTCGACTCTGGAAACACCATATATTTT CASSAVDSGNTIYF
once TRBJ1-1 TRBV2 . TGTGCCAGCAGCGACTTTGAAGCTTTCTTT CASSDFEAFF
. TRBJ2-5 TRBV20-1 . TGCAGCCCTAGGATAGACGAGGACTTC CSPRIDEDF
. TRBJ2-5 TRBV23-1 . TGCGCCAGCAGTCAAGTCTGGAGTCTGGAGACCCAGTACTTC CASSQVWSLETQYF